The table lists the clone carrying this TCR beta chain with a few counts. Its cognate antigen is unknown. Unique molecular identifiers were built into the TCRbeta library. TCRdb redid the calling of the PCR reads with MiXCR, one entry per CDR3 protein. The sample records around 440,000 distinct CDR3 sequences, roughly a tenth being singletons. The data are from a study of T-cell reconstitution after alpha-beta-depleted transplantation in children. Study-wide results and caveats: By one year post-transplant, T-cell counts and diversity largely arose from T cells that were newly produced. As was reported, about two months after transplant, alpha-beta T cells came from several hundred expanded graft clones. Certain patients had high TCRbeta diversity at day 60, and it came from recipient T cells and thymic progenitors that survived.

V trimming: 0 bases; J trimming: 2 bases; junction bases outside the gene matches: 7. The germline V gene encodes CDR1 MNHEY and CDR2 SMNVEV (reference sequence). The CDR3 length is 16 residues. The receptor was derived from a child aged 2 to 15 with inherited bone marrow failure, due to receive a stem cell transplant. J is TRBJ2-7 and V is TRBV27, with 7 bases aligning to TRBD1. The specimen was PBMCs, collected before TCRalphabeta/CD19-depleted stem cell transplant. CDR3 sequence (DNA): TGTGCCAGCAGTTTATCCCCCGGGACAGCAACCTACGAGCAGTACTTC. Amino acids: CASSLSPGTATYEQYF.